These 18 T cell receptor beta chains share one sample of origin, sequenced in a study of T-cell memory formation after mild COVID-19. MiXCR, applied by TCRdb to the 5' RACE reads, yields one record per CDR3 protein. The sample shows 300,000 to 400,000 distinct CDR3 sequences, more than 20% of them seen only once. The sample comprised PBMCs or a T cell subset sorted from them (not recorded which). Receptor source: an adult woman who had mild COVID-19 (a few samples of this study predate the infection). Cell type and time point are not known.

This sequence joins TRBV9 and TRBJ2-1; D is possibly TRBD1 or TRBD2 (6 bases each). The CDR3 totals 17 residues. Germline CDR1 is SGDLS and CDR2 is YYNGEE. V lost 4 bases and J 2 bases, leaving 19 bases between the germline ends. This chain's CDR3 is CASSPLGAGLTYNEQFF. The CDR3 nucleotides read TGTGCCAGCAGCCCCCTGGGGGCGGGATTGACCTACAATGAGCAGTTCTTC. The variable domain in full, with the rest retrieved from reference TRBV9 and TRBJ2-1, is DSGVTQTPKHLITATGQRVTLRCSPRSGDLSVYWYQQSLDQGLQFLIQYYNGEERAKGNILERFSAQQFPDLHSELNLSSLELGDSALYFCASSPLGAGLTYNEQFFGPGTRLTVL.

This clonotype was counted a few times. The genes are TRBV12-3 or TRBV12-4 and TRBJ1-2, with 9 bases fitting TRBD1. J lost 2 bases, V lost 10 bases, and 11 bases had no gene match. The CDR3 is 15 amino acids. Here the CDR3 DNA reads TGTGCCATCCTTGATCCCGGGACAGGGAACTATGGCTACACCTTC. It yields the protein CAILDPGTGNYGYTF.

The sample holds a few counts of this clonotype. The chain is built from TRBV5-1 and TRBJ2-1; 9 nucleotides agree with TRBD2. Looked up from germline, CDR1 is SGHRS and CDR2 is YFSETQ. V was pared by 5 bases and J by 9 bases, with 12 bases of the junction left unmatched. The CDR3 totals 15 residues. CDR3 protein: CASRASGTFVFEQFF. CDR3 in DNA: TGCGCCAGCAGGGCTAGCGGGACCTTCGTATTTGAGCAGTTCTTC.

V usage is TRBV12-3 or TRBV12-4 and J usage is TRBJ2-3; 7 nucleotides agree with TRBD1. The V gene end was trimmed by 4 bases and the J gene end by 2 bases; junction bases not matched to a gene: 9. The CDR3 has 16 residues. As DNA, the CDR3 is TGTGCCAGCAGTTACCCGACAGGGAACCCCACAGATACGCAGTATTTT. It yields the protein CASSYPTGNPTDTQYF.

This clonotype was counted at least ten times. This rearrangement joins TRBV19 to TRBJ2-4, with D possibly being TRBD1 (6 bases). Trimming removed 3 bases from V and 0 bases from J, with 15 bases in between. The CDR3 contains 17 residues. Germline lookup yields CDR1 LNHDA and CDR2 SQIVND (reference sequence). This CDR3 is CASSMAGARLAKNIQYF. CDR3 coding DNA: TGTGCCAGTAGTATGGCAGGGGCGCGGCTAGCCAAAAACATTCAGTACTTC.

The rearrangement uses TRBV5-1 and TRBJ2-3, with no clear D. The CDR3 has 15 residues. V lost 2 bases, J lost 0 bases, and 10 bases lay in between. The V gene's germline CDR1 is SGHRS and CDR2 YFSETQ. The CDR3 region is CASSFSSSSTDTQYF. In DNA form, the CDR3 reads TGCGCCAGCAGCTTCTCCTCGTCTAGCACAGATACGCAGTATTTT.

This clonotype was detected only a few times. The chain is built from TRBV5-6 and TRBJ1-5; D is unresolved. The germline gives CDR1 SGHDT, CDR2 YYEEEE. The CDR3 sequence is 12 residues long. Between the trimmed V and J ends, which lost 4 bases and 4 bases, there was a span of 6 bases. This CDR3 reads CASSRSNQPQHF. Here the CDR3 DNA reads TGTGCCAGCAGCCGCTCTAATCAGCCCCAGCATTTT. Complete variable domain (other parts from reference TRBV5-6 and TRBJ1-5): DAGVTQSPTHLIKTRGQQVTLRCSPKSGHDTVSWYQQALGQGPQFIFQYYEEEERQRGNFPDRFSGHQFPNYSSELNVNALLLGDSALYLCASSRSNQPQHFGDGTRLSIL.

This clonotype showed up just a few times. This chain uses TRBV6-2 or TRBV6-3 with TRBJ2-1, with 8 bases lining up with TRBD2. CDR1 and CDR2 from the germline V gene are MNHEY and SVGEGT. After removal of 6 bases from V and 6 bases from J, the junction contained 4 bases not matched to a gene. The CDR3 length is 13 residues. CDR3 nucleotides: TGTGCCAGCAGGAAAGCGGGAGCCAATGAGCAGTTCTTC. Translation: CASRKAGANEQFF.

This chain links TRBV13 with TRBJ2-5; D uncertain. Trimming left V 4 bases short and J 4 bases short, with 7 bases between. The CDR3 covers 12 residues. Germline V gene sequence: CDR1 PRHDT, CDR2 FYEKMQ (reference sequence). CDR3 sequence: CASSSATETQYF. CDR3 coding DNA: TGTGCCAGCAGCTCAGCCACAGAGACCCAGTACTTC.

This chain joins TRBV7-8 and TRBJ2-7; 7 nucleotides align to TRBD2. Trimming removed 4 bases from V and 3 bases from J; junction bases left unmatched: 12. The CDR3 spans 16 residues. Germline V gives CDR1 SGHVS, CDR2 FQNEAQ. The CDR3 DNA follows: TGTGCCAGCAGCTCCGGGGGGACCCGCGAGATCTACGAGCAGTACTTC. Amino acids: CASSSGGTREIYEQYF.

This sequence joins TRBV12-3 or TRBV12-4 and TRBJ1-1; D gene uncertain. The CDR3 totals 14 residues. V lost 1 base and J 6 bases, leaving 12 bases between the germline ends. The CDR3 sequence is CASSLGQALSEAFF. CDR3 DNA: TGTGCCAGCAGTTTAGGCCAAGCCTTGTCTGAAGCTTTCTTT.

The rearrangement links TRBV12-3 or TRBV12-4 to TRBJ2-7; 8 bases are a match to TRBD1. V lost 7 bases, J lost 1 base, and 3 bases stayed unmatched. The CDR3 length is 13 residues. The CDR3 coding sequence is TGTGCCAGCACCGGGACAGGTTCCTACGAGCAGTACTTC. Its translation is CASTGTGSYEQYF.

This chain uses TRBV10-3 with TRBJ1-5, with D maybe TRBD1 (5 bases). Germline CDR1 reads ENHRY; CDR2 reads SYGVKD. CDR3 length: 16 amino acids. V lost 0 bases and J lost 0, with 9 bases in between. DNA for the CDR3: TGTGCCATCAGTGAGTCGACAGTTATTAGCAATCAGCCCCAGCATTTT. It translates to CAISESTVISNQPQHF.

J is TRBJ2-7 and V is TRBV4-1, with TRBD1 matching 7 bases. The CDR3 covers 13 residues. V shed 5 bases, J shed 3 bases, and the junction held 4 bases outside the gene matches. Germline V lookup: CDR1 MGHRA, CDR2 YSYEKL. For the CDR3, the DNA is TGCGCCAGCAGCGGACAGGTTTTCTACGAGCAGTACTTC. Translating gives CASSGQVFYEQYF.

The rearrangement joins TRBV29-1 to TRBJ2-5, with 7 bases matching TRBD1. Looked up from germline, CDR1 is SQVTM and CDR2 is ANQGSEA. Germline trimming cut 4 bases from V and 5 bases from J; bases unmatched to any gene: 10. The CDR3 extends over 14 amino acids. In DNA form, the CDR3 reads TGCAGCGTTGTTCGGACAGGAACGCGGGAGACCCAGTACTTC. Protein: CSVVRTGTRETQYF. Drawing the rest from reference TRBV29-1 and TRBJ2-5, the complete variable domain is SAVISQKPSRDICQRGTSLTIQCQVDSQVTMMFWYRQQPGQSLTLIATANQGSEATYESGFVIDKFPISRPNLTFSTLTVSNMSPEDSSIYLCSVVRTGTRETQYFGPGTRLLVL.

The table lists this clonotype with a few counts. The rearrangement links TRBV18 to TRBJ2-7; no definite D call. The CDR3 has 13 residues. V was shortened by 0 bases and J by 6 bases, with 9 bases between the two germline ends. In germline, CDR1 is KGHSH, CDR2 LQKENI. The CDR3 sequence: CASSPPSTGEQYF. As DNA, the CDR3 is TGTGCCAGCTCACCACCTAGCACGGGCGAGCAGTACTTC.

This sequence joins TRBV7-9 and TRBJ2-2; D is ambiguous. Per germline, CDR1 SEHNR and CDR2 FQNEAQ (reference sequence). CDR3 length: 16 amino acids. V gave up 2 bases and J gave up 7 bases, with 17 bases separating them. The CDR3 reads CASSLSSLGRFGELFF. The CDR3 DNA sequence: TGTGCCAGCAGCTTATCGTCCCTGGGTCGATTCGGGGAGCTGTTTTTT.

CDR3 bases: TGTGCCAGCATCCCCGGCGGGGTGCATGCCGGTGGCTACACCTTC. Its translation is CASIPGGVHAGGYTF. The chain combines TRBV6-5 with TRBJ1-2; no definite D call. The CDR3 runs 15 residues. V lost 7 bases to trimming and J lost 7 bases, with 22 bases between them. Germline CDR1 and CDR2: MNHEY and SVGAGI.